Detailed here is one T cell receptor (beta chain). Its antigen is not identified. V was pared by 2 bases and J by 4 bases, with 14 bases between. The germline V gene has CDR1 KGHSH and CDR2 LQKENI. CDR3 size: 15 residues. The data are from a study of T cell responses to AZD1222 COVID-19 vaccine. Study-wide results and caveats: CD4 TCRs associated with vaccination spanned spike, dominating at 160-218 and 743-854. Sampling captured repertoires only after the peak T cell response. It should be noted that donors were predominantly white British and more often female, and clonal diversity was possibly underestimated.

The protocol was immunoSEQ multiplex PCR, while the TCRdb copy is restricted to in-frame clones and leaves out a portion. In the table there are tens of thousands of clones, 90% to 95% of which are singletons. The V and J genes are TRBV18 and TRBJ1-1, with a weak D call TRBD1 (5 bases). This receptor was taken from an adult in good health. Sample: peripheral blood, taken on day 0 of MenACWY control vaccination. The DNA for the CDR3 is TGTGCCAGCTCACCAGGCTCCAGGGTTGGCACTGAAGCTTTCTTT. Protein product: CASSPGSRVGTEAFF.